This T cell receptor (beta chain) comes out of a study of blood T cell repertoires in COVID-19. Whole-study context: Nucleic acid was either cDNA or gDNA, and it came from T cells, B-cell-depleted T cells, or PBMCs.

Study processing details: Cell counts per sample came from amplifying reference gene primers. Assay used: immunoSEQ multiplex PCR; TCRdb lists only in-frame clones, some missing. V, J and clone size derive from that table, while D and trimming were established from the DNA sequence. The table has 200,000 to 250,000 clones, almost 90% seen once. The V end lost 10 bases, the J end lost 4 bases, and 21 bases lay between the germline ends. The CDR3 spans 14 residues. Germline-derived CDR1 and CDR2 are SGHNT and YYREEE (reference sequence). The J gene is TRBJ2-7, the V gene TRBV5-4, with a weak D call TRBD2 (7 bases). This TCR came from a man aged 18 to 29 with active or convalescent COVID-19. The sample comprised peripheral blood. The DNA of the CDR3 is TGTGCCTGGGGGGCTAGCGGCTACCAATACGAGCAGTACTTC. Its protein product is CAWGASGYQYEQYF.